This T cell receptor (beta chain) was obtained from a study of Graves' ophthalmopathy and Graves' hyperthyroidism (dated by TCRdb to the late 2010s). Background on the whole study: Stable hyperthyroidism was defined as no progression to ophthalmopathy within 18 months of follow-up. To tell Graves' ophthalmopathy apart from Graves' hyperthyroidism, and to predict which patients would progress to ophthalmopathy, the study relied on TCR beta repertoire signatures. In a handful of hyperthyroidism patients, the T-cell repertoires found in thyroid tissue were compared with those found in blood. In total, 120 to 150 blood samples were TCR-sequenced: approximately 42 ophthalmopathy, roughly 80 hyperthyroidism and some 17 hyperthyroidism-to-ophthalmopathy patients. To explore V-J signatures that separate ophthalmopathy from hyperthyroidism, a discovery set of 95 to 100 patients was enrolled, consisting of about 43 with ophthalmopathy and approximately 60 with stable hyperthyroidism. For independent validation, a separate cohort was made up of approximately 19 hyperthyroidism patients plus 17 patients who later progressed from hyperthyroidism to ophthalmopathy. Once sampling was done, hyperthyroidism patients were given methimazole at a starting dose of 30 mg daily, while ophthalmopathy patients were given high-dose intravenous methylprednisolone.

Patients with hyperthyroidism were aged 18 to 65 years, had been newly diagnosed, and had a disease duration of less than 2 months. Patients were excluded if they had other autoimmune diseases, uncontrolled infections, pregnancy or lactation. Diagnosis was based on clinical symptoms, serum thyroxine, TRAb, thyroid ultrasound and orbital computed tomography. Total RNA was extracted using Trizol reagent, and RNA quality was checked on an Agilent 2100 Bioanalyzer. With respect to this clonotype: The target of this receptor is not known. No per-base quality is available; no much larger clone lies one base away.

What the research found in general, with its limitations: In validation, the model predicted ophthalmopathy progression with 70.59% sensitivity and roughly 72% specificity; about a dozen predicted patients were CT-confirmed with GO in a median of approximately 6.5 months. The 13-signature model separated ophthalmopathy from stable hyperthyroidism with about 86% sensitivity and around 84% specificity in cross-validation, and 80%/75% in the test set. No statistical method was used to predetermine the sample size, and group allocation was not hidden from the investigators. Most expanded thyroid clonotypes with a frequency above 0.001 also appeared in blood, which suggests that blood repertoires may reflect the immune response in the thyroid.

For this chain, trimming is 3 bases at the V end and 1 base at the J end, and the number of junction bases without a gene match is 11. CDR1 is given as DFQATT and CDR2 as SNEGSKA, both from the germline V gene (reference sequence). Its CDR3 holds 16 amino acids, cysteine through phenylalanine. Of the read, only the CDR3 DNA is kept; its 48 bases are in frame from base 1. For repertoire sequencing, the TCR beta CDR3 regions were amplified from RNA transcripts. HTBI primers and the Qiagen OneStep RT-PCR kit were used in a first-round RT-PCR, which was followed by a second-round multiplex PCR, size selection and purification. Libraries were sequenced paired-end with 100 bp reads on an Illumina HiSeq2000. As for the authors' bioinformatics: SOAPnuke was used to process the reads, removing any read that contained adapters or uncalled bases, had a mean Phred below 15, or lacked an exact match to the constant primer or identifier. High-quality paired reads were merged with COPE v1.2.5. Clonotypes were defined as unique nucleotide sequences and were aligned to IMGT TRB V, D and J references using MiTCR v1.1. The analysis was limited to V-J combinations with a frequency above 0.0001, which together covered more than 98% of repertoires. For each V-J combination, a TCR clonal expansion and chaos score was defined as the ratio of F50 clonal expansion to chaos observed in the TCRdist matrix. Welch's t-statistics and random forest were used to reduce the features to around 13 V-J combinations, which were then used as input to a naive Bayes classifier. The similarity between thyroid and blood repertoires was quantified using the Morisita-Horn index. TCRdb handled the public reads itself, with Q25 trimming in fastp and clone calling in MiXCR, and kept productive beta chains. Merged by CDR3 protein, the rows form single entries marked with the most common genes and DNA. None of the V and J calls come from the authors' own analysis; TCRdb made them. A total of around 1.1 million distinct CDR3 sequences appear in this sample, about 38% of them only once. Clones ranked in the top ten supply roughly 10% of the sample.

The sequenced material came from peripheral blood or thyroid tissue (not recorded which). This chain joins TRBV20-1 to TRBJ2-7, with 8 central nucleotides matching TRBD1. The receptor was derived from an adult man with Graves' hyperthyroidism. The DNA sequence is as follows: TGCAGTGCTAGCCAGGGGGCCAATAGAGTTTCCTACGAGCAGTACTTC. Translated, it gives CSASQGANRVSYEQYF.